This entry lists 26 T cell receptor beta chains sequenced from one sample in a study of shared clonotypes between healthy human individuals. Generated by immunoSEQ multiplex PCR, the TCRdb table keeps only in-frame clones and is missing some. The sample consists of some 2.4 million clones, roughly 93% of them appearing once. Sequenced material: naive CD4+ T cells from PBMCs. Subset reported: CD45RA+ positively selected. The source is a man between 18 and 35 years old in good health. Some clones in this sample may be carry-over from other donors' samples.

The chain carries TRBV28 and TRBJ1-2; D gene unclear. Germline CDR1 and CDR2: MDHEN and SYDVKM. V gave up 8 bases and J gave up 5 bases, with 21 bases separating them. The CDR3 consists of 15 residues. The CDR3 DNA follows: TGTGCCAGCGGGTCCCAGACTGTCTTCTTTTATGGCTACACCTTC. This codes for CASGSQTVFFYGYTF.

CDR3 residues: CASSRHDSGDGYTF. The CDR3 bases are TGTGCCAGCAGCCGACACGACAGTGGAGATGGCTACACCTTC. This rearrangement joins TRBV13 to TRBJ1-2, with a possible D match to TRBD1 (5 bases). The germline gives CDR1 PRHDT, CDR2 FYEKMQ (reference sequence). The CDR3 loop spans 14 amino acids. V was clipped by 5 bases and J by 6 bases, with 16 bases between them.

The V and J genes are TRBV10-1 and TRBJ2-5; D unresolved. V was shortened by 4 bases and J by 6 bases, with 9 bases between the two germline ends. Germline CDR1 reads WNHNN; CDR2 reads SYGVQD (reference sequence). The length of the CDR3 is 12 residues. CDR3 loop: CASSVPNQTQYF. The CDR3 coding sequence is TGCGCCAGCAGTGTCCCCAATCAGACCCAGTACTTC.

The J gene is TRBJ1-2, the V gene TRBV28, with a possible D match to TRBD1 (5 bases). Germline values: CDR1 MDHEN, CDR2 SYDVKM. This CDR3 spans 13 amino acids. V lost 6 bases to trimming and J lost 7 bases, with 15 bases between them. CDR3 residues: CASRPSGQGGYTF. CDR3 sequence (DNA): TGTGCCAGCAGACCATCGGGGCAGGGTGGCTACACCTTC.

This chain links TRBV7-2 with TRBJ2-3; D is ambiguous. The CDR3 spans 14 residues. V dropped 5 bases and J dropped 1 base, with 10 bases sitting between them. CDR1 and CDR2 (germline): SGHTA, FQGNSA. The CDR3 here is CASSRATGTDTQYF. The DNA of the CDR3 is TGTGCCAGCAGCCGGGCGACTGGCACAGATACGCAGTATTTT.

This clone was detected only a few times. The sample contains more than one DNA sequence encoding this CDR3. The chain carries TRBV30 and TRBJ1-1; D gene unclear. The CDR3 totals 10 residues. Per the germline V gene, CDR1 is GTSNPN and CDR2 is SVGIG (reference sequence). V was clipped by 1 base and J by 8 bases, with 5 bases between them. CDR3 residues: CAWSAEEAFF. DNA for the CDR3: TGTGCCTGGAGTGCAGAAGAAGCTTTCTTT.

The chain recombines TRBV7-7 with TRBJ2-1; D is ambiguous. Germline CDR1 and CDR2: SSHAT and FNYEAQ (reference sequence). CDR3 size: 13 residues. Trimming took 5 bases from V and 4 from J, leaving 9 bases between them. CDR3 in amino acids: CASSAETYNEQFF. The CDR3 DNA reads TGTGCCAGCAGCGCGGAAACTTACAATGAGCAGTTCTTC. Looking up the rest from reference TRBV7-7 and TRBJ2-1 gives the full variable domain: GAGVSQSPRYKVTKRGQDVTLRCDPISSHATLYWYQQALGQGPEFLTYFNYEAQPDKSGLPSDRFSAERPEGSISTLTIQRTEQRDSAMYRCASSAETYNEQFFGPGTRLTVL.

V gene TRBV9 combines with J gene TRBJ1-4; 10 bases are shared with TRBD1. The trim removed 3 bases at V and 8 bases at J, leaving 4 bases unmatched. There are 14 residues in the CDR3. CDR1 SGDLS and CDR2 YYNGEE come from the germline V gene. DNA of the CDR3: TGTGCCAGCAGCGCGACAGGGGGCGGGGAAAAACTGTTTTTT. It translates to CASSATGGGEKLFF. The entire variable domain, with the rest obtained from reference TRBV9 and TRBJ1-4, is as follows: DSGVTQTPKHLITATGQRVTLRCSPRSGDLSVYWYQQSLDQGLQFLIQYYNGEERAKGNILERFSAQQFPDLHSELNLSSLELGDSALYFCASSATGGGEKLFFGSGTQLSVL.

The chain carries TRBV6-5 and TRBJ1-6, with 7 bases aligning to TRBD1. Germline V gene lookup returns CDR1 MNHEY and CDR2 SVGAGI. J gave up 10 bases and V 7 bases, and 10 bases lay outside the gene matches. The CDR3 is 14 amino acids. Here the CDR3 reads CASTQGRGVSPLHF. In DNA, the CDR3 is TGTGCCAGCACCCAGGGCAGGGGGGTGTCACCCCTCCACTTT.

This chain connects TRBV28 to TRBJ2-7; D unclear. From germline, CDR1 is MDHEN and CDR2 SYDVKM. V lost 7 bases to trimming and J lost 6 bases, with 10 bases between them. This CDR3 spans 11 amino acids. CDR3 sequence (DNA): TGTGCCAGCACTTGGGGTAGCGAGCAGTACTTC. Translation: CASTWGSEQYF.

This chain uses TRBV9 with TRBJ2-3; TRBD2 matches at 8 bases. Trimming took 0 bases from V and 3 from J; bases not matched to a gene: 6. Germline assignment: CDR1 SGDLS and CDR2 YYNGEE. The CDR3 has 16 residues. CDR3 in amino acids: CASSVGSGKGTDTQYF. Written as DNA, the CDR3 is TGTGCCAGCAGCGTAGGTAGCGGGAAAGGAACAGATACGCAGTATTTT.

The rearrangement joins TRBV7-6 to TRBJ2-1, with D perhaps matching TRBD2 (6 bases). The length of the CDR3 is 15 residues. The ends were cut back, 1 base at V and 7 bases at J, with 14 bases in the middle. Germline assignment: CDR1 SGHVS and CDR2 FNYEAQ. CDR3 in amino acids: CASSLERVAANEQFF. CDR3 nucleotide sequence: TGTGCCAGCAGCTTAGAAAGGGTAGCGGCGAATGAGCAGTTCTTC.

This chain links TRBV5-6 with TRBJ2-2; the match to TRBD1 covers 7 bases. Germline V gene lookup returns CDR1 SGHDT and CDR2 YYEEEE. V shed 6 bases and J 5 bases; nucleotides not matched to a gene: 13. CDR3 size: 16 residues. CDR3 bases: TGTGCCAGCATCGAGAGGGGGCGCGAGGGGACCGGGGAGCTGTTTTTT. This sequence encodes CASIERGREGTGELFF. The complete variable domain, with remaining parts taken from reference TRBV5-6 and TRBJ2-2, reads DAGVTQSPTHLIKTRGQQVTLRCSPKSGHDTVSWYQQALGQGPQFIFQYYEEEERQRGNFPDRFSGHQFPNYSSELNVNALLLGDSALYLCASIERGREGTGELFFGEGSRLTVL.

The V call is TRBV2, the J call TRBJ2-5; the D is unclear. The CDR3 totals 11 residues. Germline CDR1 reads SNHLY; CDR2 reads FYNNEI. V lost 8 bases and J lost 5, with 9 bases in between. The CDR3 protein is CASLISETQYF. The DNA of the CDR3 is TGTGCCAGCCTTATTTCGGAGACCCAGTACTTC.

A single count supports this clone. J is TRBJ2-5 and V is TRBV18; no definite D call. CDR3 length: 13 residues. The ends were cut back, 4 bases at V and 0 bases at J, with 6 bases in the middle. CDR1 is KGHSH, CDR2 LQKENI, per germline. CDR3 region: CASSRPHQETQYF. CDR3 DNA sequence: TGTGCCAGCTCACGACCTCACCAAGAGACCCAGTACTTC.

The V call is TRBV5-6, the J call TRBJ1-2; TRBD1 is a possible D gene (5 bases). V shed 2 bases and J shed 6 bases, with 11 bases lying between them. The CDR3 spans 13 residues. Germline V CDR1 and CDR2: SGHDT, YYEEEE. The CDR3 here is CASSLWQGHGYTF. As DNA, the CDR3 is TGTGCCAGCAGCTTATGGCAGGGCCATGGCTACACCTTC.

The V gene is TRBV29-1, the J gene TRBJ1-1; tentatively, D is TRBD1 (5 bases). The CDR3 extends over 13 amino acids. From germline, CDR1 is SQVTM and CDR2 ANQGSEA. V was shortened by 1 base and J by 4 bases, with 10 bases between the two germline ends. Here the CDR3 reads CSVEGGGGTEAFF. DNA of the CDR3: TGCAGCGTTGAAGGGGGGGGAGGCACTGAAGCTTTCTTT.

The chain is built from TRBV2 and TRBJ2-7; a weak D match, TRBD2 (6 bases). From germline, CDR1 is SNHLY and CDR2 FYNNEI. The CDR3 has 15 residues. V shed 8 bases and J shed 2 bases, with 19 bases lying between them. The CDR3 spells CASYRDSRGPYEQYF. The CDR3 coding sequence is TGTGCCAGCTATAGGGACTCTAGAGGACCCTACGAGCAGTACTTC.

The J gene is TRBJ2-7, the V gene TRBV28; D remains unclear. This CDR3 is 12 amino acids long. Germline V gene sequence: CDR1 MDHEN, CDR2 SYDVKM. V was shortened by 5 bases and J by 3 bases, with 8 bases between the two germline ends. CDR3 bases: TGTGCCAGCAGTGTCAGCTTCTACGAGCAGTACTTC. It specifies CASSVSFYEQYF.

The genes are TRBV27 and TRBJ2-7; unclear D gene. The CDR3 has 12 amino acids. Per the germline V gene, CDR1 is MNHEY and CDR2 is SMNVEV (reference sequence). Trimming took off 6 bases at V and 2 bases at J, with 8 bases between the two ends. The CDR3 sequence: CASRPQPYEQYF. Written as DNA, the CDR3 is TGTGCCAGCAGGCCTCAGCCCTACGAGCAGTACTTC.

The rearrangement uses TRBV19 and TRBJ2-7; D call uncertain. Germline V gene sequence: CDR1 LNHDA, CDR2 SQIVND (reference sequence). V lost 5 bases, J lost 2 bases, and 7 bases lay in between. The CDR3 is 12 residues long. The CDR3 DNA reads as TGTGCCAGTAGTTCCAAGGCCTACGAGCAGTACTTC. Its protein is CASSSKAYEQYF.

CDR3 nucleotide sequence: TGCAGCGTTCCCCGGAGCCGAGAGACCCAGTACTTC. As protein: CSVPRSRETQYF. The J gene is TRBJ2-5, the V gene TRBV29-1, with unresolved D. This CDR3 has 12 amino acids. Germline CDR1 and CDR2: SQVTM and ANQGSEA. V shed 5 bases and J shed 4 bases, with 11 bases lying between them.

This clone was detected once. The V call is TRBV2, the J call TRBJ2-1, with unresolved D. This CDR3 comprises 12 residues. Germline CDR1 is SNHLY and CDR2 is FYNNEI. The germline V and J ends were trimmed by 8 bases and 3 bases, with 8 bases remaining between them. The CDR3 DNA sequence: TGTGCCAGCCTTCAACGCTACAATGAGCAGTTCTTC. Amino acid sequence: CASLQRYNEQFF.

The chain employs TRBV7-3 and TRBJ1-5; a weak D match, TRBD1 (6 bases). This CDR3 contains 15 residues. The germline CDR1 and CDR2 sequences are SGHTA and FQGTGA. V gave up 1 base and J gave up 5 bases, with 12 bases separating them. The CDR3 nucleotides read TGTGCCAGCAGCTTAAGATCTGGGGGCGATCAGCCCCAGCATTTT. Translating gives CASSLRSGGDQPQHF. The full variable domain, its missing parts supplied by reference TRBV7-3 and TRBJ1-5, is GAGVSQTPSNKVTEKGKYVELRCDPISGHTALYWYRQSLGQGPEFLIYFQGTGAADDSGLPNDRFFAVRPEGSVSTLKIQRTERGDSAVYLCASSLRSGGDQPQHFGDGTRLSIL.

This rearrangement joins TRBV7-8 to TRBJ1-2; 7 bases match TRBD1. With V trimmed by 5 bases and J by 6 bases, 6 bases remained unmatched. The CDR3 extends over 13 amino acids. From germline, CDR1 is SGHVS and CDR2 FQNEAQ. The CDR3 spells CASSLQGSNGYTF. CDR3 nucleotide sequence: TGTGCCAGCAGCCTACAGGGGAGTAATGGCTACACCTTC.

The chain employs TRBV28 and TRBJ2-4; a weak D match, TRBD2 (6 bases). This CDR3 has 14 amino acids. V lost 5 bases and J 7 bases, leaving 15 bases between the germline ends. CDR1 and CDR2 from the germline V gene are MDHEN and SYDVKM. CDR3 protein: CASSPGGLGNIQYF. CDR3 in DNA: TGTGCCAGCAGTCCAGGAGGGCTTGGGAACATTCAGTACTTC.